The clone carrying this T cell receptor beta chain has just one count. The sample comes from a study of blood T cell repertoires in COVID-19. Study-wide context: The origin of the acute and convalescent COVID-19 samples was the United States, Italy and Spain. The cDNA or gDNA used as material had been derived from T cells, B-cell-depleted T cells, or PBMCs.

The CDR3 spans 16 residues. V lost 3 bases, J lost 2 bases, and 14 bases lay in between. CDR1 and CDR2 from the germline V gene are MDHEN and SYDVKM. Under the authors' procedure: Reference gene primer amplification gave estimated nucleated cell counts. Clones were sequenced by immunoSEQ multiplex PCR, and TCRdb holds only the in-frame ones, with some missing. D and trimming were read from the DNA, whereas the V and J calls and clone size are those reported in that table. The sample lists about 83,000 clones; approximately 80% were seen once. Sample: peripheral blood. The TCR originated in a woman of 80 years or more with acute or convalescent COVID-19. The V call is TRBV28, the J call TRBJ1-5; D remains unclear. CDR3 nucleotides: TGTGCCAGCAGTTTGGGAGACGTAGACGGCAATCAGCCCCAGCATTTT. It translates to CASSLGDVDGNQPQHF. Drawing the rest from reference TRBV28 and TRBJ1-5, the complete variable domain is DVKVTQSSRYLVKRTGEKVFLECVQDMDHENMFWYRQDPGLGLRLIYFSYDVKMKEKGDIPEGYSVSREKKERFSLILESASTNQTSMYLCASSLGDVDGNQPQHFGDGTRLSIL.